The T cell receptor (beta chain) described here comes from a study of blood T cell repertoires in COVID-19. Profiling relied on immunoSEQ multiplex PCR, and the TCRdb table lists in-frame clones only, not all of them. The sample contains 400,000 or so clones, approximately 85% of which appear only once. V dropped 4 bases and J dropped 5; count of bases not matched to a gene: 8. This CDR3 has 15 residues. Germline CDR1 and CDR2: SEHNR and FQNEAQ (reference sequence). Grouping used clinical history reported by participants in a survey and questionnaire. The sequenced material came from PBMCs or T cells enriched from blood (not recorded which). This clonotype was obtained from a woman aged 40 to 49 with acute COVID-19. The chain employs TRBV7-9 and TRBJ1-1; 9 nucleotides agree with TRBD1. CDR3 sequence: CASSSFRDRVTEAFF. In DNA form, the CDR3 reads TGTGCCAGCAGCTCCTTCCGGGACAGGGTTACTGAAGCTTTCTTT.